The 6 T cell receptor beta chains presented below share a single source sample, sequenced in a study of CD8+ T cells in alopecia areata. Treatment of the sample: oral pan-JAK inhibitor, 5-10 mg twice daily. Investigators isolated RNA and reverse transcribed it into cDNA to act as the sequencing template. This table comes from immunoSEQ multiplex PCR, and its TCRdb copy is limited to in-frame clones, with some not included. The sample contains more than 140,000 clones, about 85% of which appear only once. Sequenced here: CD8+ T cells sorted from blood, sampled at week 4, from a patient treated with tofacitinib. These receptors were taken from a human donor with alopecia areata.

The rearrangement uses TRBV11-2 and TRBJ1-6; D not certain. The germline V gene encodes CDR1 SGHAT and CDR2 FQNNGV. V lost 0 bases and J 6 bases, leaving 21 bases between the germline ends. This CDR3 is built from 19 residues. The CDR3 protein is CASSLDRWGRPTGNSPLHF. DNA for the CDR3: TGTGCCAGCAGCTTAGATCGGTGGGGAAGGCCAACCGGTAATTCACCCCTCCACTTT.

The chain links TRBV5-1 to TRBJ2-1, with 7 bases matching TRBD2. The CDR3 is 14 residues long. The germline gives CDR1 SGHRS, CDR2 YFSETQ. The V gene end was trimmed by 0 bases and the J gene end by 7 bases; junction bases not matched to a gene: 4. The CDR3 region has the DNA TGCGCCAGCAGCTTGGAACCTAGCGGAAATGAGCAGTTCTTC. It yields the protein CASSLEPSGNEQFF.

The genes are TRBV7-3 and TRBJ2-1, with TRBD2 identical over 7 bases. After removal of 5 bases from V and 8 bases from J, the junction contained 12 bases not matched to a gene. The length of the CDR3 is 15 residues. Per germline, CDR1 SGHTA and CDR2 FQGTGA. The CDR3 nucleotides are TGTGCCAGCAGCGACACTGCTAGCGGAGGACATGAGCAGTTCTTC. Translation gives CASSDTASGGHEQFF.

This rearrangement joins TRBV7-9 to TRBJ2-1, with D tentatively TRBD2 (6 bases). Germline loops: CDR1 SEHNR, CDR2 FQNEAQ (reference sequence). V was clipped by 4 bases and J by 2 bases, with 21 bases between them. This CDR3 has 18 residues. The CDR3 nucleotides read TGTGCCAGCAGCTCACTTATGACCACCCAGCGGGCCTACAATGAGCAGTTCTTC. It specifies CASSSLMTTQRAYNEQFF.

This clone occurred once. The chain uses TRBV19 and TRBJ1-1; 8 bases are shared with TRBD1. Per germline, CDR1 LNHDA and CDR2 SQIVND (reference sequence). The CDR3 is 13 amino acids. Trimming took 5 bases from V and 7 from J; bases not matched to a gene: 6. The CDR3 loop reads CASSPFGQGEAFF. The DNA for the CDR3 is TGTGCCAGTAGTCCTTTCGGACAGGGTGAAGCTTTCTTT.

About this clone itself: The same CDR3 arises from other DNA sequences in this sample as well. The chain is built from TRBV29-1 and TRBJ2-7, with D perhaps TRBD1 or TRBD2 (6 bases each). V dropped 4 bases and J dropped 6 bases, with 19 bases sitting between them. Germline lookup yields CDR1 SQVTM and CDR2 ANQGSEA. The CDR3 sequence is 14 residues long. Here the CDR3 DNA reads TGCAGCGTTGGGGGGCGGGGCAGGGGAGGCGAGCAGTACTTC. Its protein product is CSVGGRGRGGEQYF.